What follows are 3 T cell receptor beta chains derived from one specimen sequenced in a study of radiotherapy plus CTLA-4 blockade in lung cancer. This table comes from immunoSEQ multiplex PCR, and its TCRdb copy is limited to in-frame clones, with some not included. The table shows about 120,000 clones, with 75% to 90% occurring only once. This sample comprised peripheral blood, obtained from a patient treated with radiotherapy plus ipilimumab. The source is a human donor with non-small cell lung cancer that progressed on radiotherapy plus ipilimumab.

This sequence joins TRBV20-1 and TRBJ2-1; D is unresolved. V dropped 6 bases and J dropped 10 bases, with 13 bases sitting between them. There are 11 residues in the CDR3. CDR1 DFQATT and CDR2 SNEGSKA come from the germline V gene (reference sequence). This CDR3 is CSASKEVEQFF. The DNA for the CDR3 is TGCAGTGCAAGTAAGGAAGTGGAGCAGTTCTTC.

This rearrangement joins TRBV5-1 to TRBJ1-2; D possibly corresponds to TRBD1 (5 bases). This CDR3 comprises 14 residues. Trimming shortened V by 3 bases and J by 0 bases, and 9 bases separated the two germline ends. Germline loops: CDR1 SGHRS, CDR2 YFSETQ. The CDR3 region has the DNA TGCGCCAGCAGCTCGACAGCAGCTAACTATGGCTACACCTTC. Translating it yields CASSSTAANYGYTF.

Here the CDR3 DNA reads TGTGCCAGCTCACGCAGGGGACAGGGGGCTAACACTGAAGCTTTCTTT. It translates to CASSRRGQGANTEAFF. The V and J genes are TRBV18 and TRBJ1-1; TRBD1 matches 12 bases. The V gene end was trimmed by 4 bases and the J gene end by 2 bases; junction bases not matched to a gene: 5. Germline values: CDR1 KGHSH, CDR2 LQKENI. The CDR3 consists of 16 residues.